This T cell receptor (beta chain) emerged from a study of naive and memory T cell subsets (dated by TCRdb to about 2017). Describing the broader study: The study applied an open-source, UMI-based TCR alpha and beta sequencing pipeline to sorted naive and memory peripheral blood T cell subsets. RNA was DNase-treated and reverse transcribed with TCR constant-region primers, mostly using SuperScript III. The results of the functional CMV T cell responses matched the IgG serology results in every case. The study at large found these results: Following error correction, more than 90% of naive TCR sequences occurred only once, which made naive abundance distributions much steeper than those of memory subsets. Naive repertoires, especially CD8, contained a few larger clonotypes, possibly memory cells re-expressing CD45RA. Single alpha or beta chain sequences, rather than paired alpha/beta receptors, were used to define clonotypes. In both CD4 and CD8 cells, the Gini index increased while Shannon and inverse Simpson diversity decreased from naive through CM, EM and EMRA. RNA-based TCR counts may be affected by expression changes linked to T cell activation and differentiation. TCR abundance followed a power law whose exponent differed between naive and memory subsets but was consistent across the three individuals. The repertoire findings for the naive and memory subsets could not be validated, as no ground truth was available.

From the second PCR step onward, the TCR alpha chain libraries and the TCR beta chain libraries were amplified separately. Donor CMV status was determined by IFNgamma production from CD4+ T cells after overnight stimulation of fresh PBMCs with CMV viral lysate. CD4 T cells were positively selected using Miltenyi beads, after which CD8 T cells were positively selected from the CD4-negative fraction. Cells stained for CD3, CD4, CD8, CD45RA, CD27 and a live/dead dye were sorted on a BD Aria II into four subsets by CD45RA and CD27. A few healthy volunteers provided blood, and each donor's sample was split into CD4 and CD8 T cells and then further divided into four differentiation subsets. Around 120 ml of peripheral blood was collected from each donor, and PBMC were isolated by Ficoll-Paque PLUS density-gradient centrifugation. Sorted cells were lysed in RLT buffer, after which RNA was extracted using a Qiagen RNeasy kit and stored at -80 degrees C.

The library was produced with UMI-ligation and nested PCR. An equimolar mix of two oligonucleotides covering both TRBC1 and TRBC2 was used as the beta constant-region primer. The ligated cDNA went through four rounds of PCR with nested alpha and beta constant-region primers together with the SP2 primer. T4 RNA ligase 1 ligated a single-stranded oligonucleotide carrying the SP2 primer and a 12-nucleotide UMI to the cDNA 3' end. Incubation of the ligation reaction lasted roughly 20-25 hours at 16 degrees C. To avoid over-amplification, PCR2 was usually performed as a SYBR Green qPCR and halted once a predetermined threshold was reached. Every purification after the first one was done using Agencourt AMPure XP magnetic beads. Libraries were quantified by Qubit and checked on a TapeStation, where a main peak was expected near 650 bp. The pooled libraries were sequenced on an Illumina MiSeq using v2 2x251 paired-end kits, which usually yielded roughly 0.85-2.2 million reads per sample. Each sample's library went into the pool at about 4 nM, and roughly 5-7.5% PhiX was added to help with cluster recognition. Under the source paper's analysis protocol: V and J genes were assigned to Demultiplexor-processed FASTQ reads by Decombinator through tag matching, with a single base-pair mismatch being allowed. Collapsinator relied on UMIs to fix sequencing errors as well as frequency errors caused by PCR heterogeneity. TCRs were translated and CDR3s were extracted from the conserved cysteine to the FGXG phenylalanine by CDR3Translator, with non-productive sequences being flagged. Gini, Shannon entropy and inverse Simpson indices were calculated on repertoires that had been subsampled to equal numbers of UMI-defined TCRs. Within the linear range, a power law was fitted to clonotype abundance distributions using maximum likelihood. For one naive CD8 sample, the pipeline and MIGEC produced similar UMI counts, unique TCR numbers and clonal distributions. One analysis removed from the naive repertoire any naive TCRs that were also present in any memory subset from the same donor. The repertoires were searched for 7,322 CMV-associated CDR3 sequences that had been compiled from VDJdb and a published dataset. TCRdb passed the public sequencing reads through fastp at Q25 and MiXCR, retaining productive beta sequences. Every CDR3 protein is listed once, alongside the most common genes and DNA of its rows. The V and J calls reflect TCRdb's pipeline rather than the authors' work. In all, the sample holds over 110,000 distinct CDR3 sequences, and around 21% of those were seen once. Together, the top ten hold 0.55% to 0.75% of the sample.

A remark on this clonotype: Its recognized antigen is unknown. Base qualities are not at hand, and no much larger clone is one base apart.

This clonotype was obtained from a human donor in good health. The sequenced material came from naive CD8+ T cells from blood. The meaning of the sample's cell subset or site label: naive T cells, CD45RA high CD27+.

The nucleotide sequence reads TGTGCCAGCAGCCACCTAGCCCCTAGCACAGATACGCAGTATTTT. It translates to CASSHLAPSTDTQYF. Rearrangement joined TRBV28 to TRBJ2-3; TRBD2 could be the D gene, as 5 bases match. CDR1 and CDR2 were assigned from the germline V gene as MDHEN and SYDVKM. Trimming removed 6 bases from V and 0 bases from J, leaving 13 bases between the germline ends. The CDR3 spans 15 residues, from the cysteine through the phenylalanine. Of the read, only the CDR3 DNA is kept; its 45 bases are in frame from base 1.